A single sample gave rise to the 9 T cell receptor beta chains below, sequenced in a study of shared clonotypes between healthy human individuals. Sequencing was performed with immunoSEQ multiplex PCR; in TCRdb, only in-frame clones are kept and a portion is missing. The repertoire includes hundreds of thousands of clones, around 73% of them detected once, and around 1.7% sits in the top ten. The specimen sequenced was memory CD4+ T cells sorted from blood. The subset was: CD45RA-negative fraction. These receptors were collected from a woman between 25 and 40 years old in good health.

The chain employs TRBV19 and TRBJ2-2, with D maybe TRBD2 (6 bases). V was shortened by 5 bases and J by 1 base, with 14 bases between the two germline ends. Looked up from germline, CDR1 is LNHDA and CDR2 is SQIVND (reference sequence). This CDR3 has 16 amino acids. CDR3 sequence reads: CASSLLGSGNTGELFF. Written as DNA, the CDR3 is TGTGCCAGTAGTTTGCTCGGTAGCGGGAACACCGGGGAGCTGTTTTTT.

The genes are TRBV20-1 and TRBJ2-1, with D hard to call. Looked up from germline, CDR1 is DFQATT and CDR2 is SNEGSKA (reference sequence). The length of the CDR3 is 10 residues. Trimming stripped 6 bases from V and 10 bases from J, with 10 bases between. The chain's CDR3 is CSALDLEQFF. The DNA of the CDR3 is TGCAGTGCACTGGACCTCGAGCAGTTCTTC.

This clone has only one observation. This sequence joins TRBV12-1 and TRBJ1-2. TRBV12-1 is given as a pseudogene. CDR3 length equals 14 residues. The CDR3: CASSCLAGDYGYTF. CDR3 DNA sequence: TGTGCCAGCAGCTGCCTAGCGGGAGACTATGGCTACACCTTC.

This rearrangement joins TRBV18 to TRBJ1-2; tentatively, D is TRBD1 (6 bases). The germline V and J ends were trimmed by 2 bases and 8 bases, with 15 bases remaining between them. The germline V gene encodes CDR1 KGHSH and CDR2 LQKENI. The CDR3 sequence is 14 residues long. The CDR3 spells CASSPGVQGIGYTF. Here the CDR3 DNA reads TGTGCCAGCTCACCAGGAGTACAGGGAATCGGCTACACCTTC.

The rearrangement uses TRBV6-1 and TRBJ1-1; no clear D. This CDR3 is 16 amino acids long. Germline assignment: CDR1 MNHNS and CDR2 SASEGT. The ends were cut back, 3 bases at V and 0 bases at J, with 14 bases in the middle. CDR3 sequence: CASSDLQTSLNTEAFF. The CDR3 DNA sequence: TGTGCCAGCAGTGACCTCCAGACAAGCCTGAACACTGAAGCTTTCTTT.

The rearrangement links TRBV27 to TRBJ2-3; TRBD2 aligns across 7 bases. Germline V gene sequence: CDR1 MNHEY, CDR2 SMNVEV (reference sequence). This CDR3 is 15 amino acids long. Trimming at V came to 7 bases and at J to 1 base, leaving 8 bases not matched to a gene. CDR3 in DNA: TGTGCCAGCATCGCGGGGGATCTAGGCACAGATACGCAGTATTTT. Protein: CASIAGDLGTDTQYF.

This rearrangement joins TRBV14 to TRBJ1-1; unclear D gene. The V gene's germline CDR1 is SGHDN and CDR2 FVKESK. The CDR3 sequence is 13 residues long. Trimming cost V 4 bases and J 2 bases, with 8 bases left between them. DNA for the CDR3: TGTGCCAGCAGCCTAGTAATTAACACTGAAGCTTTCTTT. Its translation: CASSLVINTEAFF.

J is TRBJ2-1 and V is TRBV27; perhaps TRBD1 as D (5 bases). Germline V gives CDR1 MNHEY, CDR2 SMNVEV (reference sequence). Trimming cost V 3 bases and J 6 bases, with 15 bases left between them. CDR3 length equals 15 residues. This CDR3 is CASSLRLGEFNEQFF. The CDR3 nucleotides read TGTGCCAGCAGTTTGCGGCTAGGGGAATTCAATGAGCAGTTCTTC.

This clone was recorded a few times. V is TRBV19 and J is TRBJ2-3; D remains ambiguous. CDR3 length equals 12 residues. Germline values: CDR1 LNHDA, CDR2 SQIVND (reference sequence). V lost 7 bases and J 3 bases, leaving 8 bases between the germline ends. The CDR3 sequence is CASNFGTDTQYF. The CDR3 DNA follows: TGTGCCAGTAACTTCGGAACAGATACGCAGTATTTT. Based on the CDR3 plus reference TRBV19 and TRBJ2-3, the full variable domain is DGGITQSPKYLFRKEGQNVTLSCEQNLNHDAMYWYRQDPGQGLRLIYYSQIVNDFQKGDIAEGYSVSREKKESFPLTVTSAQKNPTAFYLCASNFGTDTQYFGPGTRLTVL.